One and the same sample provided the 20 T cell receptor beta chains below, sequenced in a study of blood T cell repertoires in COVID-19. Measured with immunoSEQ multiplex PCR; TCRdb has only the in-frame clones, and not every one. Seen here are nearly 30,000 clones, approximately 80% observed once, and the top ten hold roughly half. What was sequenced was peripheral blood. The source of these receptors is a woman aged 70-85 years with acute or convalescent COVID-19.

The chain has TRBV3-1 (or the pseudogene TRBV3-2) and TRBJ2-3; unclear D gene. V was clipped by 0 bases and J by 0 bases, with 7 bases between them. The V gene's germline CDR1 is LGHDT and CDR2 YNNKEL (reference sequence). The CDR3 has 15 residues. The CDR3 nucleotides are TGTGCCAGCAGCCAAGATCCCAGAAGCACAGATACGCAGTATTTT. It is translated as CASSQDPRSTDTQYF.

This clone was counted a few times. The chain recombines TRBV19 with TRBJ2-5; D is possibly TRBD1 (5 bases). This CDR3 has 13 amino acids. Trimming cost V 2 bases and J 2 bases, with 6 bases left between them. CDR1 is LNHDA, CDR2 SQIVND, per germline (reference sequence). In DNA, the CDR3 is TGTGCCAGTAGTATAACAGGACAAGAGACCCAGTACTTC. This codes for CASSITGQETQYF. Full variable domain (outside the CDR3, taken from reference TRBV19 and TRBJ2-5): DGGITQSPKYLFRKEGQNVTLSCEQNLNHDAMYWYRQDPGQGLRLIYYSQIVNDFQKGDIAEGYSVSREKKESFPLTVTSAQKNPTAFYLCASSITGQETQYFGPGTRLLVL.

The V call is TRBV7-9, the J call TRBJ2-1; TRBD1 is a possible D gene (5 bases). This CDR3 has 11 amino acids. V lost 11 bases, J lost 10 bases, and 15 bases lay in between. The V gene's germline CDR1 is SEHNR and CDR2 FQNEAQ (reference sequence). DNA for the CDR3: TGTGCCCAGGGTACTATGACGGAGCAGTTCTTC. It is translated as CAQGTMTEQFF.

CDR3 in amino acids: CASSPPYNSPLHF. The CDR3 DNA is TGTGCCAGCAGCCCTCCCTATAATTCACCCCTCCACTTT. This rearrangement joins TRBV7-2 to TRBJ1-6; D unresolved. Germline CDR1 SGHTA, CDR2 FQGNSA. The CDR3 has 13 amino acids. Deletions cut 5 bases from V and 2 bases from J, with 4 bases between.

This chain links TRBV6-2 or TRBV6-3 with TRBJ1-5; tentatively, D is TRBD1 (6 bases). V was trimmed by 2 bases and J by 1 base, leaving 12 bases between them. CDR1 and CDR2 from the germline V gene are MNHEY and SVGEGT. The CDR3 contains 16 residues. This chain's CDR3 is CASSYIGGGSNQPQHF. CDR3 nucleotides: TGTGCCAGCAGTTACATAGGGGGGGGGAGCAATCAGCCCCAGCATTTT.

Regarding this clone: Other DNA variants within this sample encode the same CDR3. The chain uses TRBV7-2 and TRBJ2-7, with D unclear. Per germline, CDR1 SGHTA and CDR2 FQGNSA. V was pared by 5 bases and J by 0 bases, with 5 bases between. CDR3 length equals 12 residues. CDR3 in amino acids: CASSLSSYEQYF. CDR3 DNA sequence: TGTGCCAGCAGCCTTAGCTCCTACGAGCAGTACTTC.

This clone was counted only a few times. The V call is TRBV28, the J call TRBJ2-5; 8 nucleotides align to TRBD2. Germline V CDR1 and CDR2: MDHEN, SYDVKM. The CDR3 runs to 16 residues. The junction had 9 bases not matched to a gene; V was cut back by 2 bases and J by 4 bases. The CDR3 sequence: CASSLSLGRAGETQYF. In nucleotides, the CDR3 is TGTGCCAGCAGTTTAAGCCTCGGGAGGGCCGGAGAGACCCAGTACTTC.

This clone was recorded a few times. The chain carries TRBV7-3 and TRBJ2-1; 14 nucleotides match TRBD2. After removal of 2 bases from V and 5 bases from J, the junction contained 20 bases not matched to a gene. In germline, CDR1 is SGHTA, CDR2 FQGTGA. The CDR3 sequence is 22 residues long. The CDR3 protein is CASSLYVSIGTSGRLKHNEQFF. CDR3 DNA sequence: TGTGCCAGCAGCTTATATGTTAGTATTGGGACTAGCGGGAGACTCAAACACAATGAGCAGTTCTTC.

V usage is TRBV29-1 and J usage is TRBJ1-1, with no clear D. CDR1 SQVTM and CDR2 ANQGSEA come from the germline V gene. Trimming pared 4 bases from V and 5 bases from J, leaving 11 bases between. This CDR3 region has 12 residues. The CDR3 DNA is TGCAGCGTTGTAGACGGGTCTACTGAAGCTTTCTTT. Encoded protein: CSVVDGSTEAFF.

J is TRBJ1-1 and V is TRBV2; TRBD1 might be the D (5 bases). Between the trimmed V and J ends, which lost 2 bases and 4 bases, there was a span of 14 bases. The germline V gene encodes CDR1 SNHLY and CDR2 FYNNEI. The CDR3 covers 15 residues. The CDR3 region is CASSENGARGTEAFF. CDR3 sequence (DNA): TGTGCCAGCAGTGAAAATGGGGCGCGGGGCACTGAAGCTTTCTTT.

This clone was recorded once. J is TRBJ2-1 and V is TRBV11-2, with 14 bases that match TRBD2. V lost 1 base and J lost 7; bases outside the gene matches: 3. The germline CDR1 and CDR2 sequences are SGHAT and FQNNGV. There are 16 residues in the CDR3. In nucleotides, the CDR3 is TGTGCCAGCAGCTTAGGGACTAGCGGGAGGTGGAATGAGCAGTTCTTC. Translated: CASSLGTSGRWNEQFF.

The chain is built from TRBV9 and TRBJ2-7; the D gene is possibly TRBD2 (5 bases). Germline V gene sequence: CDR1 SGDLS, CDR2 YYNGEE. The CDR3 has 13 residues. Trimming removed 7 bases at V and 4 bases at J, with 15 bases between. CDR3 region: CASGASEEYEQYF. CDR3 nucleotide sequence: TGTGCCAGCGGCGCGTCGGAGGAGTACGAGCAGTACTTC.

V is TRBV24-1 and J is TRBJ2-3; D uncertain. With 9 bases removed from V and 4 bases from J, the gap between germline ends came to 16 bases. Germline loops: CDR1 KGHDR, CDR2 SFDVKD. The CDR3 totals 14 residues. CDR3 sequence (DNA): TGTGCCACCTCTGATCCGAGCAGCGCAGATACGCAGTATTTT. Its protein product is CATSDPSSADTQYF.

The rearrangement links TRBV15 to TRBJ2-4; D possibly corresponds to TRBD2 (6 bases). CDR1 is LNHNV, CDR2 YYDKDF, per germline (reference sequence). CDR3 length: 14 amino acids. Trimming stripped 5 bases from V and 8 bases from J, with 16 bases between. CDR3 amino acids: CATSYGTPAHIQYF. CDR3 nucleotide sequence: TGTGCCACCAGCTATGGGACTCCAGCCCACATTCAGTACTTC.

This chain joins TRBV7-2 and TRBJ1-2, with D unresolved. Germline CDR1 reads SGHTA; CDR2 reads FQGNSA. The CDR3 contains 13 residues. V lost 2 bases and J 3 bases, leaving 7 bases between the germline ends. The CDR3 region is CASSLSQHYGYTF. DNA for the CDR3: TGTGCCAGCAGCTTATCACAGCACTATGGCTACACCTTC.

DNA for the CDR3: TGTGCCAGCACCTTAGTCCAGGGACAGGGGGCAGGCAATGAGCAGTTCTTC. Protein: CASTLVQGQGAGNEQFF. V gene TRBV21-1 combines with J gene TRBJ2-1; TRBD1 is the table's D call and was not checked against the DNA. TRBV21-1 is labeled a pseudogene. The CDR3 runs to 17 residues.

The chain recombines TRBV15 with TRBJ1-2, with D perhaps TRBD1 (6 bases). This CDR3 contains 13 residues. CDR1 and CDR2 (germline): LNHNV, YYDKDF (reference sequence). Trimming left V 4 bases short and J 8 bases short, with 14 bases between. DNA of the CDR3: TGTGCCACCAGCAAGGACAGCCCGTTAGGCTACACCTTC. It specifies CATSKDSPLGYTF.

V is TRBV4-2 and J is TRBJ2-6; D uncertain. The V end was cut by 4 bases, the J end by 0 bases, with 13 bases between. CDR3 length: 17 residues. Germline-derived CDR1 and CDR2 are LGHNA and YNFKEQ. This chain's CDR3 is CASSPDPRSSGANVLTF. The CDR3 DNA reads TGTGCCAGCAGCCCAGACCCACGGAGCTCTGGGGCCAACGTCCTGACTTTC.

V is TRBV5-1 and J is TRBJ1-1; D is uncertain. The length of the CDR3 is 17 residues. Per the germline V gene, CDR1 is SGHRS and CDR2 is YFSETQ. V gave up 1 base and J gave up 4 bases, with 20 bases separating them. This chain's CDR3 is CASSLKVSDHLTTEAFF. CDR3 bases: TGCGCCAGCAGCTTGAAGGTTAGCGATCACCTGACCACTGAAGCTTTCTTT. The full variable domain, its missing parts supplied by reference TRBV5-1 and TRBJ1-1, is KAGVTQTPRYLIKTRGQQVTLSCSPISGHRSVSWYQQTPGQGLQFLFEYFSETQRNKGNFPGRFSGRQFSNSRSEMNVSTLELGDSALYLCASSLKVSDHLTTEAFFGQGTRLTVV.

There are a few counts of this clone. V is TRBV3-1 (or the pseudogene TRBV3-2) and J is TRBJ1-5, with a possible D match to TRBD1 (6 bases). Germline V lookup: CDR1 LGHDT, CDR2 YNNKEL (reference sequence). V lost 2 bases and J lost 3, with 8 bases in between. This CDR3 has 14 amino acids. The CDR3 DNA sequence: TGTGCCAGCAGCCAACGGGGGGCCAATCAGCCCCAGCATTTT. Its protein product is CASSQRGANQPQHF.